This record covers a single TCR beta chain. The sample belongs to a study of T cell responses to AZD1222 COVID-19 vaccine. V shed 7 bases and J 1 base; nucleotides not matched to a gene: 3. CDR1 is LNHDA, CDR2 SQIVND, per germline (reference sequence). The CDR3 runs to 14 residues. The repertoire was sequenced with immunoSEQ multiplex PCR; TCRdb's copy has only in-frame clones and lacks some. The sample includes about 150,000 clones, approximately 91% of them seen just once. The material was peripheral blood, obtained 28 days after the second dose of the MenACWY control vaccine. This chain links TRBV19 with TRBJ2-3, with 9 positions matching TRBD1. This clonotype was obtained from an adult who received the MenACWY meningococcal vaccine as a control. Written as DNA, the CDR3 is TGTGCCAGTACCAGGACAGGGGGCACAGATACGCAGTATTTT. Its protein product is CASTRTGGTDTQYF. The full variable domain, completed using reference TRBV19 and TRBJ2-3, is DGGITQSPKYLFRKEGQNVTLSCEQNLNHDAMYWYRQDPGQGLRLIYYSQIVNDFQKGDIAEGYSVSREKKESFPLTVTSAQKNPTAFYLCASTRTGGTDTQYFGPGTRLTVL.